One and the same sample provided the 13 T cell receptor beta chains below, sequenced in a study of cytomegalovirus exposure and HLA in healthy donors. The data were produced by immunoSEQ multiplex PCR, yet TCRdb's version contains in-frame clones alone and is incomplete. There are approximately 160,000 clones in the sample; almost 85% occur only once, and more than 8.5% lies in the top ten. What was sequenced was PBMCs. These receptors all come from a man aged 30 to 39 in good health and CMV-seropositive.

J is TRBJ2-7 and V is TRBV2, with 9 nucleotides matching TRBD1. From germline, CDR1 is SNHLY and CDR2 FYNNEI. The trim removed 7 bases at V and 4 bases at J, leaving 8 bases unmatched. The CDR3 totals 14 residues. CDR3 residues: CASTRTGERYEQYF. The CDR3 bases are TGTGCCAGCACCCGGACAGGGGAACGGTACGAGCAGTACTTC.

The chain joins TRBV5-4 to TRBJ1-4; D unclear. Between the trimmed V and J ends, which lost 0 bases and 8 bases, there was a span of 8 bases. This CDR3 has 13 amino acids. CDR1 is SGHNT, CDR2 YYREEE, per germline (reference sequence). This chain's CDR3 is CASSLDTGEKLFF. CDR3 nucleotide sequence: TGTGCCAGCAGCTTGGACACCGGGGAAAAACTGTTTTTT.

The chain recombines TRBV11-2 with TRBJ2-7, with 9 bases aligning to TRBD1. V shed 4 bases and J 4 bases; nucleotides not matched to a gene: 11. Germline values: CDR1 SGHAT, CDR2 FQNNGV. The CDR3 spans 16 residues. The CDR3 is CASSSRNRGRRYEQYF. The CDR3 DNA sequence: TGTGCCAGCAGCTCAAGGAACAGGGGGCGAAGGTACGAGCAGTACTTC.

The J gene is TRBJ2-5, the V gene TRBV6-1, with 12 bases lining up with TRBD1. The CDR3 loop spans 15 amino acids. CDR1 is MNHNS, CDR2 SASEGT, per germline. V gave up 3 bases and J gave up 5 bases; unmatched junction bases: 4. CDR3: CASSEGQGAMETQYF. The CDR3 DNA is TGTGCCAGCAGTGAGGGACAGGGGGCGATGGAGACCCAGTACTTC.

In DNA, the CDR3 is TGTGCCATCAGTACAGGGGGCTATGAGGAGACCCAGTACTTC. This codes for CAISTGGYEETQYF. V gene TRBV10-3 combines with J gene TRBJ2-5; TRBD1 aligns across 9 bases. Looked up from germline, CDR1 is ENHRY and CDR2 is SYGVKD. V lost 5 bases, J lost 5 bases, and 6 bases stayed unmatched. CDR3 length: 14 amino acids.

This chain joins TRBV19 and TRBJ2-7; the match to TRBD1 covers 7 bases. Germline loops: CDR1 LNHDA, CDR2 SQIVND (reference sequence). This CDR3 spans 13 amino acids. V shed 6 bases and J 6 bases; nucleotides not matched to a gene: 8. CDR3 sequence reads: CASRGTASREQYF. In DNA, the CDR3 is TGTGCCAGTAGGGGGACAGCGTCCCGCGAGCAGTACTTC. Based on the CDR3 plus reference TRBV19 and TRBJ2-7, the full variable domain is DGGITQSPKYLFRKEGQNVTLSCEQNLNHDAMYWYRQDPGQGLRLIYYSQIVNDFQKGDIAEGYSVSREKKESFPLTVTSAQKNPTAFYLCASRGTASREQYFGPGTRLTVT.

The chain uses TRBV27 and TRBJ1-2; TRBD1 aligns across 7 bases. Germline loops: CDR1 MNHEY, CDR2 SMNVEV (reference sequence). Trimming removed 3 bases from V and 6 bases from J; junction bases left unmatched: 7. The CDR3 runs 14 residues. CDR3: CASSFHDRVHGYTF. The CDR3 DNA follows: TGTGCCAGCAGTTTCCACGACAGGGTCCATGGCTACACCTTC.

This rearrangement joins TRBV18 to TRBJ1-6; D is unclear. CDR1 and CDR2 from the germline V gene are KGHSH and LQKENI. This CDR3 region has 13 residues. The germline V and J ends were trimmed by 2 bases and 8 bases, with 7 bases remaining between them. CDR3: CASSPVSDSPLHF. The CDR3 coding sequence is TGTGCCAGCTCACCAGTCTCCGATTCACCCCTCCACTTT.

The rearrangement joins TRBV28 to TRBJ2-1, with 8 bases fitting TRBD2. Germline-derived CDR1 and CDR2 are MDHEN and SYDVKM. The CDR3 covers 15 residues. Trimming cost V 3 bases and J 4 bases; bases outside gene matches: 5. CDR3 nucleotide sequence: TGTGCCAGCAGTTTGCAGCGGGGGAATTACAATGAGCAGTTCTTC. Its protein product is CASSLQRGNYNEQFF.

The V gene is TRBV5-6, the J gene TRBJ2-1; 10 positions agree with TRBD1. V was clipped by 4 bases and J by 5 bases; unmatched bases: 6. The CDR3 sequence is 15 residues long. Germline V gene data show CDR1 as SGHDT and CDR2 as YYEEEE. Written as DNA, the CDR3 is TGTGCCAGCAGCCCTAGGACAGGGGGACACAATGAGCAGTTCTTC. It encodes CASSPRTGGHNEQFF.

The V and J genes are TRBV28 and TRBJ2-1; the match to TRBD1 covers 9 bases. CDR1 is MDHEN and CDR2 is SYDVKM in the germline V gene. V gave up 5 bases and J gave up 6 bases; unmatched junction bases: 8. This CDR3 is 15 amino acids long. The CDR3 reads CASSPRDRDSNEQFF. Written as DNA, the CDR3 is TGTGCCAGCAGTCCGCGGGACAGGGACTCCAATGAGCAGTTCTTC. Drawing the rest from reference TRBV28 and TRBJ2-1, the complete variable domain is DVKVTQSSRYLVKRTGEKVFLECVQDMDHENMFWYRQDPGLGLRLIYFSYDVKMKEKGDIPEGYSVSREKKERFSLILESASTNQTSMYLCASSPRDRDSNEQFFGPGTRLTVL.

The chain links TRBV6-1 to TRBJ1-4; D is unresolved. Germline lookup yields CDR1 MNHNS and CDR2 SASEGT. V shed 4 bases and J shed 7 bases, with 13 bases lying between them. This CDR3 is built from 14 residues. The CDR3 region is CASSGPRRGEKLFF. The DNA for the CDR3 is TGTGCCAGCAGTGGCCCCCGGCGGGGTGAAAAACTGTTTTTT.

The chain uses TRBV9 and TRBJ2-1; tentatively, D is TRBD1 (5 bases). Trimming removed 0 bases at V and 7 bases at J, with 14 bases between. CDR3 size: 15 residues. Germline loops: CDR1 SGDLS, CDR2 YYNGEE. The CDR3 spells CASSVAGAVGNEQFF. For the CDR3, the DNA is TGTGCCAGCAGCGTAGCTGGGGCAGTTGGGAATGAGCAGTTCTTC.